Below are 5 T cell receptor beta chains sequenced from a single sample in a study of Tregs in tolerant kidney transplant recipients. The repertoire was sequenced with immunoSEQ multiplex PCR; TCRdb's copy has only in-frame clones and lacks some. The profile covers tens of thousands of clones, with 84% appearing a single time and about 4.7% taken by the ten largest. Material: CD4+ T cells from blood. Receptors originate from a human donor in good health.

CDR3 region: CASSFGTGAVEQYF. The CDR3 DNA is TGTGCCAGCAGTTTCGGCACCGGGGCTGTCGAGCAGTACTTC. The rearrangement joins TRBV27 to TRBJ2-7; tentatively, D is TRBD1 or TRBD2 (5 bases each). The CDR3 is made up of 14 amino acids. Germline V gene data show CDR1 as MNHEY and CDR2 as SMNVEV (reference sequence). V was clipped by 3 bases and J by 6 bases, with 15 bases between them.

The chain uses TRBV10-1 and TRBJ2-7; possible D gene TRBD2, 6 bases. There are 20 residues in the CDR3. Germline CDR1 is WNHNN and CDR2 is SYGVQD (reference sequence). The V gene lost 2 bases and the J gene lost 2 bases, with 28 bases spanning the gap. Here the CDR3 reads CASSEAGGTLYIPGPYEQYF. CDR3 sequence (DNA): TGCGCCAGCAGTGAGGCCGGAGGGACCCTCTATATCCCGGGCCCCTACGAGCAGTACTTC.

The gene calls are TRBV18 and TRBJ1-6; D is undetermined. V was cut by 5 bases and J by 6 bases, with 5 bases left in between. From germline, CDR1 is KGHSH and CDR2 LQKENI. This CDR3 region has 12 residues. CDR3 in amino acids: CASSSTNSPLHF. The CDR3 coding sequence is TGTGCCAGCTCATCGACTAATTCACCCCTCCACTTT.

The V call is TRBV5-1, the J call TRBJ2-3, with D tentatively TRBD2 (5 bases). The length of the CDR3 is 17 residues. Looked up from germline, CDR1 is SGHRS and CDR2 is YFSETQ. Trimming pared 0 bases from V and 4 bases from J, leaving 18 bases between. The DNA for the CDR3 is TGCGCCAGCAGCTTGGTAGGACTCAACCTTCGAGCAGATACGCAGTATTTT. Amino acid sequence: CASSLVGLNLRADTQYF. Drawing the rest from reference TRBV5-1 and TRBJ2-3, the complete variable domain is KAGVTQTPRYLIKTRGQQVTLSCSPISGHRSVSWYQQTPGQGLQFLFEYFSETQRNKGNFPGRFSGRQFSNSRSEMNVSTLELGDSALYLCASSLVGLNLRADTQYFGPGTRLTVL.

V and J are TRBV9 and TRBJ1-1; TRBD1 might be the D (6 bases). V lost 0 bases, J lost 6 bases, and 9 bases lay in between. From germline, CDR1 is SGDLS and CDR2 YYNGEE. The CDR3 runs to 13 residues. The CDR3 loop reads CASSVDRDSEAFF. The CDR3 DNA is TGTGCCAGCAGCGTAGACAGGGACTCTGAAGCTTTCTTT.